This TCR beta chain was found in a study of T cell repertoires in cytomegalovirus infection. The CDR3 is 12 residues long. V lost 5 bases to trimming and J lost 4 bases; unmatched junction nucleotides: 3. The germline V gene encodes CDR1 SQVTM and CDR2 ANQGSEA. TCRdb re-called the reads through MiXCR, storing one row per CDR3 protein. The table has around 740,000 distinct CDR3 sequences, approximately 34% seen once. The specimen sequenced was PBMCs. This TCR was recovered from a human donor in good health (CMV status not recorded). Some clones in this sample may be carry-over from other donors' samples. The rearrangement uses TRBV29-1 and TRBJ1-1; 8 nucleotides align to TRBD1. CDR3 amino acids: CSVTQGATEAFF. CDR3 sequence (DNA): TGCAGCGTTACTCAGGGGGCCACTGAAGCTTTCTTT.